These 32 T cell receptor beta chains were all obtained from the same sample, sequenced in a study of blood T cell repertoires in COVID-19. This table comes from immunoSEQ multiplex PCR, and its TCRdb copy is limited to in-frame clones, with some not included. The sample includes approximately 100,000 clones, 65% to 90% seen only once; the top ten take approximately 2.4%. The sequenced sample consisted of PBMCs or T cells enriched from blood (not recorded which). The receptors here all came from a woman between 50 and 59 years old who had recovered from COVID-19.

The rearrangement uses TRBV12-5 and TRBJ2-1, with D tentatively TRBD2 (6 bases). Trimming shortened V by 2 bases and J by 12 bases, and 11 bases separated the two germline ends. The CDR3 consists of 12 residues. The germline gives CDR1 LGHNT, CDR2 FRNRAP. CDR3 nucleotides: TGTGCTAGTGGTTTGACAAGCGGGTCGCAGTTCTTC. Protein: CASGLTSGSQFF.

The rearrangement links TRBV10-2 to TRBJ1-1; 7 nucleotides match TRBD1. V lost 0 bases to trimming and J lost 1 base; unmatched junction nucleotides: 8. The CDR3 covers 17 residues. Germline CDR1 and CDR2: WSHSY and SAAADI. CDR3 coding DNA: TGCGCCAGCAGTGAGTCTAGGGGGCAGATTAGGAACACTGAAGCTTTCTTT. This translates into CASSESRGQIRNTEAFF.

This chain links TRBV18 with TRBJ2-3; 7 bases align to TRBD1. Germline V lookup: CDR1 KGHSH, CDR2 LQKENI. V shed 6 bases and J 5 bases; nucleotides not matched to a gene: 8. This CDR3 is 14 amino acids long. Here the CDR3 DNA reads TGTGCCAGCTCGACGACAGGGTCGGGAGATACGCAGTATTTT. Translation gives CASSTTGSGDTQYF.

This chain uses TRBV28 with TRBJ1-1; D gene ambiguous. Per germline, CDR1 MDHEN and CDR2 SYDVKM. CDR3 length equals 14 residues. Trimming removed 3 bases at V and 4 bases at J, with 12 bases between. The CDR3 protein is CASSFGLTPTEAFF. CDR3 nucleotides: TGTGCCAGCAGTTTTGGCCTTACCCCCACTGAAGCTTTCTTT.

This clone was seen just once. The chain uses TRBV6-5 and TRBJ1-2, with TRBD1 identical over 7 bases. V was pared by 5 bases and J by 4 bases, with 7 bases of the junction left unmatched. The germline CDR1 and CDR2 sequences are MNHEY and SVGAGI. The CDR3 totals 14 residues. CDR3 in amino acids: CASSLTTGFYGYTF. As DNA, the CDR3 is TGTGCCAGCAGTCTAACGACAGGGTTCTATGGCTACACCTTC.

The chain recombines TRBV28 with TRBJ1-4, with D perhaps TRBD1 (6 bases). Germline CDR1 MDHEN, CDR2 SYDVKM. The CDR3 has 15 residues. Deletions cut 5 bases from V and 2 bases from J, with 12 bases between. CDR3 DNA sequence: TGTGCCAGCAGTGACCGCAGGGGCACTAATGAAAAACTGTTTTTT. This encodes CASSDRRGTNEKLFF.

The chain has TRBV19 and TRBJ1-2; 7 bases line up with TRBD1. This CDR3 has 18 amino acids. Trimming at V came to 3 bases and at J to 1 base, leaving 14 bases not matched to a gene. CDR1 and CDR2 from the germline V gene are LNHDA and SQIVND (reference sequence). CDR3 DNA sequence: TGTGCCAGTAGTATGCGGTTAATTTCAGGGGGAGTTAACTATGGCTACACCTTC. This encodes CASSMRLISGGVNYGYTF.

The chain has TRBV7-9 and TRBJ2-5; 7 nucleotides align to TRBD2. The ends lost 4 bases at V and 4 bases at J; junction bases unmatched: 3. Germline CDR1 SEHNR, CDR2 FQNEAQ (reference sequence). This CDR3 region has 13 residues. The CDR3 DNA sequence: TGTGCCAGCAGCTCGACTAGCAGAGAGACCCAGTACTTC. It is translated as CASSSTSRETQYF.

The gene calls are TRBV12-3 or TRBV12-4 and TRBJ2-1; D may be TRBD1 (6 bases). The CDR3 has 12 amino acids. V dropped 4 bases and J dropped 10 bases, with 11 bases sitting between them. CDR3 coding DNA: TGTGCCAGCAGTTCCAGGGGCCTCGAGCAGTTCTTC. It yields the protein CASSSRGLEQFF.

This rearrangement joins TRBV30 to TRBJ1-5; unclear D gene. Between the trimmed V and J ends, which lost 1 base and 0 bases, there was a span of 10 bases. The length of the CDR3 is 15 residues. Germline assignment: CDR1 GTSNPN and CDR2 SVGIG (reference sequence). The CDR3 DNA reads TGTGCCTGGAGTGACACTATTCATAGCAATCAGCCCCAGCATTTT. This translates into CAWSDTIHSNQPQHF.

A few counts support this clone. The chain employs TRBV4-1 and TRBJ1-3; possible D gene TRBD1, 6 bases. Germline V lookup: CDR1 MGHRA, CDR2 YSYEKL. Trimming removed 5 bases from V and 0 bases from J, with 11 bases in between. The CDR3 loop spans 15 amino acids. The DNA of the CDR3 is TGCGCCAGCAGCAATACAGGGAGCTCTGGAAACACCATATATTTT. This gives the protein CASSNTGSSGNTIYF.

In its sample, this clone was seen once. The chain uses TRBV6-5 and TRBJ2-7; D is unresolved. Germline V lookup: CDR1 MNHEY, CDR2 SVGAGI. The CDR3 sequence is 13 residues long. Trimming removed 2 bases at V and 6 bases at J, with 11 bases between. CDR3 sequence reads: CASSYARRSEQYF. Written as DNA, the CDR3 is TGTGCCAGCAGTTACGCTAGGAGATCCGAGCAGTACTTC.

The rearrangement joins TRBV5-1 to TRBJ2-2, with TRBD1 identical over 8 bases. With 6 bases clipped from V and 4 bases from J, the junction kept 5 bases outside the gene matches. CDR1 and CDR2 (germline): SGHRS, YFSETQ. CDR3 length: 14 amino acids. This CDR3 is CASTTQGGTGELFF. The CDR3, as DNA: TGCGCCAGCACAACACAGGGGGGCACCGGGGAGCTGTTTTTT.

J is TRBJ2-1 and V is TRBV2; 13 bases map to TRBD2. J was trimmed by 9 bases and V by 4 bases; bases with no gene match: 9. Germline CDR1 reads SNHLY; CDR2 reads FYNNEI. This CDR3 is built from 16 residues. For the CDR3, the DNA is TGTGCCAGCAGTGGGGAGGGACTAGCGGGGTACGTTGAGCAGTTCTTC. Residues: CASSGEGLAGYVEQFF.

V gene TRBV5-4 combines with J gene TRBJ1-2, with TRBD1 as a possible D gene (5 bases). V was cut by 2 bases and J by 1 base, with 6 bases left in between. This CDR3 is 13 amino acids long. The germline gives CDR1 SGHNT, CDR2 YYREEE (reference sequence). The CDR3 protein is CASSFDSNYGYTF. CDR3 DNA sequence: TGTGCCAGCAGCTTTGACAGTAACTATGGCTACACCTTC.

The table lists this clone with a count of one. The J gene is TRBJ1-2, the V gene TRBV4-1, with TRBD1 matching over 7 bases. The CDR3 extends over 17 amino acids. Germline V CDR1 and CDR2: MGHRA, YSYEKL. The J segment lost 8 bases and the V segment lost 1 base, leaving 16 bases of the junction unmatched. The CDR3 region has the DNA TGCGCCAGCAGCCAAGGACAGGGTTGGATCGGCGGAAAAGGCTACACCTTC. Protein sequence: CASSQGQGWIGGKGYTF.

The V call is TRBV7-2, the J call TRBJ1-6; D may be TRBD1 (6 bases). V was shortened by 2 bases and J by 13 bases, with 15 bases between the two germline ends. The V gene's germline CDR1 is SGHTA and CDR2 FQGNSA. The CDR3 loop spans 14 amino acids. The CDR3 loop is CASSLRQAVGPLHF. The CDR3 DNA sequence: TGTGCCAGCAGCTTAAGACAGGCAGTAGGGCCCCTCCACTTT. The full variable domain, its missing parts supplied by reference TRBV7-2 and TRBJ1-6, is GAGVSQSPSNKVTEKGKDVELRCDPISGHTALYWYRQSLGQGLEFLIYFQGNSAPDKSGLPSDRFSAERTGGSVSTLTIQRTQQEDSAVYLCASSLRQAVGPLHFGNGTRLTVT.

V gene TRBV28 combines with J gene TRBJ2-1; 8 positions match TRBD2. The germline gives CDR1 MDHEN, CDR2 SYDVKM. J gave up 3 bases and V 2 bases, and 9 bases lay outside the gene matches. The CDR3 sequence is 17 residues long. CDR3 DNA sequence: TGTGCCAGCAGTTTAGCATTGGCGGGGGGTCTCTACAATGAGCAGTTCTTC. Encoded protein: CASSLALAGGLYNEQFF.

This clone was counted once. The chain has TRBV18 and TRBJ1-2, with 9 bases matching TRBD1. The ends lost 4 bases at V and 7 bases at J; junction bases unmatched: 13. CDR3 length: 16 amino acids. Per the germline V gene, CDR1 is KGHSH and CDR2 is LQKENI. This CDR3 reads CASSHETGTGIGGYTF. CDR3 bases: TGTGCCAGCTCACATGAGACCGGGACAGGGATCGGTGGCTACACCTTC.

The V gene is TRBV7-2, the J gene TRBJ1-1; D is perhaps TRBD1 (5 bases). V was shortened by 4 bases and J by 3 bases, with 12 bases between the two germline ends. The germline CDR1 and CDR2 sequences are SGHTA and FQGNSA. The CDR3 totals 14 residues. This CDR3 reads CASSSREQYTEAFF. DNA for the CDR3: TGTGCCAGCAGCTCCAGGGAACAGTACACTGAAGCTTTCTTT.

The chain couples TRBV28 to TRBJ2-6; TRBD1 aligns across 8 bases. CDR1 MDHEN and CDR2 SYDVKM come from the germline V gene. The CDR3 is made up of 20 amino acids. V lost 6 bases to trimming and J lost 2 bases; unmatched junction nucleotides: 18. CDR3: CASRHTGGLRYSTGANVLTF. CDR3 nucleotide sequence: TGTGCCAGCAGACACACAGGGGGGTTAAGGTATAGCACTGGGGCCAACGTCCTGACTTTC. The whole variable domain, remainder taken from reference TRBV28 and TRBJ2-6, is DVKVTQSSRYLVKRTGEKVFLECVQDMDHENMFWYRQDPGLGLRLIYFSYDVKMKEKGDIPEGYSVSREKKERFSLILESASTNQTSMYLCASRHTGGLRYSTGANVLTFGAGSRLTVL.

This clone was seen a handful of times. This chain links TRBV5-4 with TRBJ1-1, with 7 positions matching TRBD1. The junction had 8 bases not matched to a gene; V was cut back by 5 bases and J by 1 base. CDR3 length: 15 amino acids. CDR1 and CDR2 (germline): SGHNT, YYREEE (reference sequence). Written as DNA, the CDR3 is TGTGCCAGCAGACGACCTGGGACAGCGAACACTGAAGCTTTCTTT. This encodes CASRRPGTANTEAFF. The full variable domain, rest sourced from reference TRBV5-4 and TRBJ1-1, is ETGVTQSPTHLIKTRGQQVTLRCSSQSGHNTVSWYQQALGQGPQFIFQYYREEENGRGNFPPRFSGLQFPNYSSELNVNALELDDSALYLCASRRPGTANTEAFFGQGTRLTVV.

Here the CDR3 reads CAIILAGAHNEQFF. The CDR3 DNA sequence: TGTGCCATCATACTAGCGGGCGCGCACAATGAGCAGTTCTTC. The rearrangement links TRBV7-8 to TRBJ2-1, with TRBD2 matching 9 bases. This CDR3 spans 14 amino acids. Germline assignment: CDR1 SGHVS and CDR2 FQNEAQ. Losses at the gene ends were 10 bases for V and 5 bases for J; bases not matched to a gene: 9. Full variable domain (outside the CDR3, taken from reference TRBV7-8 and TRBJ2-1): GAGVSQSPRYKVAKRGQDVALRCDPISGHVSLFWYQQALGQGPEFLTYFQNEAQLDKSGLPSDRFFAERPEGSVSTLKIQRTQQEDSAVYLCAIILAGAHNEQFFGPGTRLTVL.

The V gene is TRBV13, the J gene TRBJ2-1; tentatively, D is TRBD1 (6 bases). V was cut by 7 bases and J by 7 bases, with 14 bases left in between. This CDR3 has 13 amino acids. CDR1 is PRHDT, CDR2 FYEKMQ, per germline (reference sequence). The chain's CDR3 is CASNTGKENEQFF. CDR3 DNA sequence: TGTGCCAGCAACACAGGGAAGGAAAATGAGCAGTTCTTC.

The genes are TRBV6-5 and TRBJ2-3, with D possibly TRBD1 on 5 matching bases. There are 13 residues in the CDR3. Germline CDR1 MNHEY, CDR2 SVGAGI. V was clipped by 4 bases and J by 5 bases, with 10 bases between them. This CDR3 reads CASSSGFLDTQYF. The CDR3 bases are TGTGCCAGCAGTTCAGGGTTTTTAGATACGCAGTATTTT.

The genes are TRBV28 and TRBJ1-5, with 9 bases that match TRBD1. Trimming removed 4 bases from V and 10 bases from J; junction bases left unmatched: 8. The CDR3 is 14 amino acids. Looked up from germline, CDR1 is MDHEN and CDR2 is SYDVKM. Here the CDR3 reads CASSSGTGRRPQHF. CDR3 bases: TGTGCCAGCAGTTCCGGGACAGGGCGACGACCCCAGCATTTT.

The sample holds one count of this clone. The chain uses TRBV4-2 and TRBJ2-1; TRBD2 might be the D (6 bases). Germline CDR1 reads LGHNA; CDR2 reads YNFKEQ. Trimming shortened V by 0 bases and J by 4 bases, and 13 bases separated the two germline ends. The CDR3 is made up of 16 amino acids. The CDR3 DNA reads as TGTGCCAGCAGCCAAGATCCGGGAGAGGGATACAATGAGCAGTTCTTC. Its translation is CASSQDPGEGYNEQFF.

This rearrangement joins TRBV10-3 to TRBJ2-5; TRBD2 matches at 12 bases. The CDR3 loop spans 15 amino acids. The trim removed 3 bases at V and 3 bases at J, leaving 2 bases unmatched. CDR1 and CDR2 from the germline V gene are ENHRY and SYGVKD. DNA of the CDR3: TGTGCCATCAGTGAACTAGCGGGGGGTAAAGAGACCCAGTACTTC. Amino acid sequence: CAISELAGGKETQYF.

The chain recombines TRBV28 with TRBJ2-3; 9 bases line up with TRBD1. Germline assignment: CDR1 MDHEN and CDR2 SYDVKM. V gave up 6 bases and J gave up 3 bases; unmatched junction bases: 7. The CDR3 extends over 15 amino acids. The CDR3 sequence: CASRDGQGLTDTQYF. CDR3 in DNA: TGTGCCAGCAGGGACGGACAGGGGTTGACAGATACGCAGTATTTT.

The V and J genes are TRBV7-2 and TRBJ2-3, with a tentative D call TRBD2 (5 bases). The CDR3 contains 14 residues. V lost 1 base and J 8 bases, leaving 13 bases between the germline ends. Germline CDR1 is SGHTA and CDR2 is FQGNSA. The CDR3 nucleotides read TGTGCCAGCAGCTTAGTGAATAGCCGGGGTACGCAGTATTTT. Translating it yields CASSLVNSRGTQYF.

The chain employs TRBV3-1 (or the pseudogene TRBV3-2) and TRBJ1-5; D gene ambiguous. The CDR3 loop spans 14 amino acids. CDR1 and CDR2 from the germline V gene are LGHDT and YNNKEL (reference sequence). Trimming took off 1 base at V and 3 bases at J, with 7 bases between the two ends. CDR3 amino acids: CASSQGTVNQPQHF. The CDR3 coding sequence is TGTGCCAGCAGCCAAGGTACAGTCAATCAGCCCCAGCATTTT.

The chain couples TRBV27 to TRBJ1-1; no firm D call. The V and J ends lost 8 bases and 1 base respectively, with 5 bases between them. The V gene's germline CDR1 is MNHEY and CDR2 SMNVEV (reference sequence). The CDR3 spans 11 residues. Here the CDR3 DNA reads TGTGCCAGCTGGCAGAACACTGAAGCTTTCTTT. Encoded protein: CASWQNTEAFF.